The 19 T cell receptor beta chains below come from one sample, sequenced in a study of T cell repertoires in cytomegalovirus infection (dated by TCRdb to the late 2010s). Sequencer: Illumina HiSeq 1500. The raw public reads went through TCRdb reprocessing: fastp at Q25, MiXCR clone calling, in-frame beta chains kept. Merged by CDR3 protein, the rows form single entries marked with the most common genes and DNA. This sample is represented by about 490,000 distinct CDR3 sequences; roughly 10% of them were singletons. The ten largest make up approximately 10% of the sample. Input material: PBMCs. The receptors stem from a human donor in good health (CMV status not recorded). Some clones in this sample may be carry-over from other donors' samples.

This clonotype was detected many times. The V gene is TRBV20-1, the J gene TRBJ2-5, with 8 bases lining up with TRBD2. Looked up from germline, CDR1 is DFQATT and CDR2 is SNEGSKA (reference sequence). V was pared by 6 bases and J by 4 bases, with 16 bases of the junction left unmatched. CDR3 length equals 16 residues. DNA for the CDR3: TGCAGTGCCAACCCTGCGGGGGGCTGGGGCCGAGAGACCCAGTACTTC. Translating it yields CSANPAGGWGRETQYF.

CDR3 amino acids: CSASRDRGRLSDTQYF. The CDR3 coding sequence is TGCAGTGCTAGCCGGGACAGGGGGCGATTATCAGATACGCAGTATTTT. V and J are TRBV20-1 and TRBJ2-3; TRBD1 matches at 12 bases. This CDR3 contains 16 residues. Germline assignment: CDR1 DFQATT and CDR2 SNEGSKA (reference sequence). Germline trimming cut 3 bases from V and 4 bases from J; bases unmatched to any gene: 8.

The sample holds one count of this clonotype. The conserved final phenylalanine or tryptophan is absent from the CDR3, which likely points to a read error. The chain is built from TRBV2 and TRBJ1-6; perhaps TRBD1 as D (5 bases). CDR1 is SNHLY, CDR2 FYNNEI, per germline. The CDR3 length is 14 residues. In nucleotides, the CDR3 is TGTGCCTGCAGTGAAAGGGGTTGGAATTCACCCCTCCACCTT. Its translation: CACSERGWNSPLHL.

The rearrangement joins TRBV27 to TRBJ1-1, with 9 bases that match TRBD1. The CDR3 loop spans 15 amino acids. Germline V gene sequence: CDR1 MNHEY, CDR2 SMNVEV (reference sequence). V shed 5 bases, J shed 1 base, and the junction held 5 bases outside the gene matches. The CDR3 loop reads CASSRRQGENTEAFF. Here the CDR3 DNA reads TGTGCCAGCAGTAGAAGACAGGGGGAGAACACTGAAGCTTTCTTT.

In its sample, this clonotype was seen a few times. The genes are TRBV15 and TRBJ1-2, with 7 bases identical to TRBD1. The germline gives CDR1 LNHNV, CDR2 YYDKDF (reference sequence). The CDR3 length is 13 residues. V trimming: 4 bases; J trimming: 8 bases; junction bases outside the gene matches: 7. Written as DNA, the CDR3 is TGTGCCACCAGCACTGACAGGGTTGGGGGCTACACCTTC. It yields the protein CATSTDRVGGYTF. Full variable domain (missing parts from reference TRBV15 and TRBJ1-2): DAMVIQNPRYQVTQFGKPVTLSCSQTLNHNVMYWYQQKSSQAPKLLFHYYDKDFNNEADTPDNFQSRRPNTSFCFLDIRSPGLGDTAMYLCATSTDRVGGYTFGSGTRLTVV.

This clonotype occurred many times. The chain combines TRBV27 with TRBJ1-5, with D unresolved. Trimming took 3 bases from V and 5 from J, leaving 11 bases between them. This CDR3 spans 14 amino acids. The germline V gene encodes CDR1 MNHEY and CDR2 SMNVEV (reference sequence). This CDR3 is CASSFHSNDQPQHF. In nucleotides, the CDR3 is TGTGCCAGCAGTTTTCACTCGAACGATCAGCCCCAGCATTTT.

The genes are TRBV18 and TRBJ2-2; D is perhaps TRBD2 (5 bases). With 3 bases removed from V and 1 base from J, the gap between germline ends came to 9 bases. The CDR3 is 15 amino acids. Germline CDR1 and CDR2: KGHSH and LQKENI. The CDR3 bases are TGTGCCAGCTCACCGGGCAGCGGGAACACCGGGGAGCTGTTTTTT. This sequence encodes CASSPGSGNTGELFF.

This clonotype was counted ten times or more. The chain has TRBV7-8 and TRBJ2-1; TRBD2 matches 11 bases. The CDR3 is 17 residues long. Losses at the gene ends were 5 bases for V and 0 bases for J; bases not matched to a gene: 6. Germline CDR1 reads SGHVS; CDR2 reads FQNEAQ. The CDR3 spells CASSPGTSGFSYNEQFF. The CDR3 nucleotides are TGTGCCAGCAGCCCAGGGACTAGCGGCTTCTCCTACAATGAGCAGTTCTTC.

The CDR3 DNA follows: TGTGCCAGCTCACCACGGACTAGCGGGAGGGATACGCAGTATTTT. Protein sequence: CASSPRTSGRDTQYF. This chain uses TRBV18 with TRBJ2-3; TRBD2 matches at 14 bases. The ends lost 1 base at V and 6 bases at J; junction bases unmatched: 0. There are 15 residues in the CDR3. CDR1 and CDR2 from the germline V gene are KGHSH and LQKENI.

This clonotype showed up many times. The chain has TRBV5-6 and TRBJ2-5, with TRBD1 matching 7 bases. This CDR3 has 14 amino acids. Germline lookup yields CDR1 SGHDT and CDR2 YYEEEE. J lost 0 bases, V lost 6 bases, and 5 bases had no gene match. CDR3 sequence: CASTDRSYQETQYF. Written as DNA, the CDR3 is TGTGCCAGCACGGACAGGTCGTACCAAGAGACCCAGTACTTC.

The sample holds many counts of this clonotype. The chain employs TRBV6-6 and TRBJ2-1; 7 bases match TRBD2. The V gene end was trimmed by 10 bases and the J gene end by 1 base; junction bases not matched to a gene: 7. Germline CDR1 and CDR2: MNHNY and SVGAGI (reference sequence). CDR3 size: 14 residues. The chain's CDR3 is CATRLAASYNEQFF. The DNA of the CDR3 is TGTGCCACCCGACTAGCCGCATCCTACAATGAGCAGTTCTTC.

The V gene is TRBV7-9, the J gene TRBJ2-1; TRBD1 matches 7 bases. CDR3 length: 12 amino acids. J lost 9 bases, V lost 8 bases, and 7 bases had no gene match. The germline V gene encodes CDR1 SEHNR and CDR2 FQNEAQ (reference sequence). CDR3 residues: CASEEGGPEQFF. CDR3 in DNA: TGTGCCAGCGAGGAAGGGGGCCCTGAGCAGTTCTTC.

This clonotype was detected many times. The rearrangement links TRBV12-3 or TRBV12-4 to TRBJ1-2; 7 bases agree with TRBD1. The J segment lost 0 bases and the V segment lost 1 base, leaving 8 bases of the junction unmatched. This CDR3 has 17 residues. The CDR3 DNA reads as TGTGCCAGCAGTTTAGTCGCGGGACAGAAAGCTAACTATGGCTACACCTTC. This encodes CASSLVAGQKANYGYTF.

Notes on this clonotype: This may be a read error: a much more frequent sequence differs by one nucleotide. The chain joins TRBV3-1 to TRBJ2-1; D is undetermined. The germline V gene encodes CDR1 LGHDT and CDR2 YNNKEL (reference sequence). CDR3 size: 15 residues. In nucleotides, the CDR3 is TGTGCCAGCAGCCAATCCGAGAGCTCCTACAGTGAGCAGTTCTTC. This translates into CASSQSESSYSEQFF.

This chain joins TRBV7-9 and TRBJ2-2; the match to TRBD2 covers 8 bases. In germline, CDR1 is SEHNR, CDR2 FQNEAQ (reference sequence). The CDR3 sequence is 17 residues long. Unmatched junction bases numbered 11, after V lost 5 bases and J lost 3 bases. The CDR3 DNA sequence: TGTGCCAGCAGCGACCGTCGCGGGGGGCCCGACACCGGGGAGCTGTTTTTT. Translating it yields CASSDRRGGPDTGELFF. The whole variable domain, filled in from reference TRBV7-9 and TRBJ2-2, reads DTGVSQNPRHKITKRGQNVTFRCDPISEHNRLYWYRQTLGQGPEFLTYFQNEAQLEKSRLLSDRFSAERPKGSFSTLEIQRTEQGDSAMYLCASSDRRGGPDTGELFFGEGSRLTVL.

This clonotype was recorded many times. V usage is TRBV7-8 and J usage is TRBJ1-5; no firm D call. The V gene's germline CDR1 is SGHVS and CDR2 FQNEAQ. V gave up 5 bases and J gave up 4 bases, with 12 bases separating them. The CDR3 totals 14 residues. CDR3 residues: CASSPRTNNQPQHF. The CDR3 coding sequence is TGTGCCAGCAGCCCCAGGACGAATAATCAGCCCCAGCATTTT.

This clonotype came up many times. V usage is TRBV6-2 or TRBV6-3 and J usage is TRBJ1-6; TRBD1 agrees at 8 bases. The CDR3 loop spans 16 amino acids. J lost 7 bases, V lost 7 bases, and 12 bases had no gene match. Germline lookup yields CDR1 MNHEY and CDR2 SVGEGT. This CDR3 is CASINSGRQGNSPLHF. In DNA form, the CDR3 reads TGTGCCAGCATAAACTCGGGGAGACAGGGGAATTCACCCCTCCACTTT.

The chain is built from TRBV5-1 and TRBJ1-4, with a possible D match to TRBD1 (6 bases). This CDR3 is built from 14 residues. CDR1 and CDR2 (germline): SGHRS, YFSETQ. The germline V and J ends were trimmed by 0 bases and 10 bases, with 13 bases remaining between them. The CDR3 spells CASSLDRAPLKLFF. The CDR3 bases are TGCGCCAGCAGCTTGGACAGGGCCCCCTTAAAACTGTTTTTT.

This sequence joins TRBV20-1 and TRBJ2-3; no reliable D call. V was trimmed by 0 bases and J by 0 bases, leaving 10 bases between them. The CDR3 runs 15 residues. Germline V gives CDR1 DFQATT, CDR2 SNEGSKA (reference sequence). The CDR3 here is CSARDPTTSTDTQYF. The CDR3 DNA is TGCAGTGCTAGAGATCCTACAACTAGCACAGATACGCAGTATTTT.